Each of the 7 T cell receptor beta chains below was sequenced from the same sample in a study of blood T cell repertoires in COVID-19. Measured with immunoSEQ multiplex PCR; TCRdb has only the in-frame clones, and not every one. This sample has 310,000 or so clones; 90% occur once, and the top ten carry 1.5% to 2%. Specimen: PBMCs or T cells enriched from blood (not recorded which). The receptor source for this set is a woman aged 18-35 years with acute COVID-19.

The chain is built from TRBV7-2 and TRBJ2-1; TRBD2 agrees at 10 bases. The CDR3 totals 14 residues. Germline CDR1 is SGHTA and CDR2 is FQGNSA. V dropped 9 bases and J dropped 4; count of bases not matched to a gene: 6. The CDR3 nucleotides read TGTGCCAGTATAGCGGGAGGAACATACAATGAGCAGTTCTTC. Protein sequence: CASIAGGTYNEQFF.

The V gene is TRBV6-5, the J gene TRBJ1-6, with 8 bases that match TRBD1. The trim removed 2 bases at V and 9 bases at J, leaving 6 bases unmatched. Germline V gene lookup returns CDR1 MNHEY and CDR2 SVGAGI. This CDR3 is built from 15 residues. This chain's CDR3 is CASSYGQGAGSPLHF. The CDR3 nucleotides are TGTGCCAGCAGTTACGGGCAGGGGGCTGGTTCACCCCTCCACTTT.

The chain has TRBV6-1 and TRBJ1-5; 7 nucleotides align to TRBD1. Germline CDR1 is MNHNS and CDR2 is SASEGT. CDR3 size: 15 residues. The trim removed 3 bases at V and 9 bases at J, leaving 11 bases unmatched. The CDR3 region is CASSEVQGIPRPQHF. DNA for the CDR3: TGTGCCAGCAGTGAGGTACAGGGGATTCCTCGGCCCCAGCATTTT.

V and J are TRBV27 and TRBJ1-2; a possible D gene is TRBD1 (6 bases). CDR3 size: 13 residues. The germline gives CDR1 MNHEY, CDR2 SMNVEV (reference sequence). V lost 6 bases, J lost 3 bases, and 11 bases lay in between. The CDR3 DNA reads TGTGCCAGCAGAGACAGGTCCTACTATGGCTACACCTTC. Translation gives CASRDRSYYGYTF.

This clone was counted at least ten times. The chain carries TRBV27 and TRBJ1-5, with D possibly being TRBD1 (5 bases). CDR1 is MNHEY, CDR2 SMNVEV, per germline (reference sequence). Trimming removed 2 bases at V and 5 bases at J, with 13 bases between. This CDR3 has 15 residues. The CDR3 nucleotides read TGTGCCAGCAGTTTACGCCCCGGGGGGGATCAGCCCCAGCATTTT. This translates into CASSLRPGGDQPQHF.

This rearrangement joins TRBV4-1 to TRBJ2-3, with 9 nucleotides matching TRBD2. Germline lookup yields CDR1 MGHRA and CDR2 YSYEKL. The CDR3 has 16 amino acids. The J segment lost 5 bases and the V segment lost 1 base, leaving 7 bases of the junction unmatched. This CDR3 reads CASSQAVAGGQDTQYF. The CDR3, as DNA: TGCGCCAGCAGCCAAGCTGTCGCGGGAGGGCAAGATACGCAGTATTTT.

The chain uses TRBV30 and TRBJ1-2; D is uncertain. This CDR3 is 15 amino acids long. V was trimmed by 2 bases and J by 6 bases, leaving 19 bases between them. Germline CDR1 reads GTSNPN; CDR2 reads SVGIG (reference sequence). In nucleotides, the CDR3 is TGTGCCTGGAGTATGGAGCTGCCATTACTAGATGGCTACACCTTC. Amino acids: CAWSMELPLLDGYTF.